The source of this TCR beta chain is a study of radiation and T cells in renal cell carcinoma. Time point reported: baseline pretreatment blood. Documented treatment: 15 Gy SBRT to primary tumor, nephrectomy 4 weeks later. This CDR3 spans 14 amino acids. From germline, CDR1 is SGHRS and CDR2 YFSETQ. Trimming pared 3 bases from V and 7 bases from J, leaving 16 bases between. Sequencing was performed with immunoSEQ multiplex PCR; in TCRdb, only in-frame clones are kept and a portion is missing. The sample consists of 90,000 to 95,000 clones, about 79% of them appearing once. Sequencing used blood, obtained from a patient whose treatment included radiotherapy and nephrectomy. The sequence was collected from a man between 60 and 70 years old with renal cell carcinoma. The chain is built from TRBV5-1 and TRBJ1-2, with a tentative D call TRBD1 (6 bases). CDR3 sequence: CASSSAGAGVGYTF. CDR3 DNA sequence: TGCGCCAGCAGCTCGGCAGGGGCCGGAGTTGGCTACACCTTC.